This T cell receptor beta chain was recorded in a study of T cells after yellow fever vaccination. Concerning this clonotype itself: Antigen: not known.

Each CDR3 protein is one row after TCRdb ran MiXCR on the 5' RACE reads. The top ten clones hold about 3% of a sample with some 340,000 distinct CDR3 sequences, over 8.5% of them seen once. Study results and limitations: FACS-sorted repertoires might harbor abundant contaminating clonotypes from the bulk population. Re-detected after boosting: most primary clones, about 96% of CD4 and about 85% of CD8. Only a small proportion of the clonotypes turned up in both the CD4 and the CD8 compartments, likely arising from convergent recombination.

CDR3 length equals 14 residues. J was trimmed by 7 bases and V by 1 base; bases with no gene match: 5. Germline V gives CDR1 SGHRS, CDR2 YFSETQ. This chain joins TRBV5-1 and TRBJ2-5; TRBD1 agrees at 9 bases. This sequence was found in a young man who received the YFV17D yellow fever vaccine. Sequenced here: CD4+ T cells sorted from PBMCs, sampled 45 days after the yellow fever booster vaccination. The CDR3 is CASSLHRQGVTQYF. For the CDR3, the DNA is TGCGCCAGCAGCTTGCATCGACAGGGGGTGACCCAGTACTTC. The full variable domain, completed using reference TRBV5-1 and TRBJ2-5, is KAGVTQTPRYLIKTRGQQVTLSCSPISGHRSVSWYQQTPGQGLQFLFEYFSETQRNKGNFPGRFSGRQFSNSRSEMNVSTLELGDSALYLCASSLHRQGVTQYFGPGTRLLVL.